A single T cell receptor beta chain is shown here with its context. The antigen remains unidentified. This entry comes from a study of human thymus T cells. The CDR3 is made up of 14 amino acids. CDR1 and CDR2 (germline): SGHDT, YYEEEE. The germline V and J ends were trimmed by 0 bases and 4 bases, with 11 bases remaining between them. TCRdb's table, derived via immunoSEQ multiplex PCR, lists solely in-frame clones and lacks some. This sample carries roughly 77,000 clones, 90% to 95% of them seen once, and the ten largest clones take around 0.037%. Thymus specimens were resections from corrective heart surgery. Study results and limitations: Unrelated individuals were reported by related research to share highly overlapping thymic repertoires. Thymic and blood repertoires appeared to display a bias in their usage of V and J genes.

The receptor was derived from a girl less than two years old with a congenital heart defect but otherwise immunologically healthy. What was sequenced was thymus tissue. J is TRBJ2-7 and V is TRBV5-6, with D perhaps TRBD1 (6 bases). CDR3 sequence reads: CASSLAGAWYEQYF. Written as DNA, the CDR3 is TGTGCCAGCAGCTTGGCAGGGGCATGGTACGAGCAGTACTTC. The complete variable domain, with remaining parts taken from reference TRBV5-6 and TRBJ2-7, reads DAGVTQSPTHLIKTRGQQVTLRCSPKSGHDTVSWYQQALGQGPQFIFQYYEEEERQRGNFPDRFSGHQFPNYSSELNVNALLLGDSALYLCASSLAGAWYEQYFGPGTRLTVT.